This TCR beta chain was observed in a study of T cell responses to AZD1222 COVID-19 vaccine. Worth noting for this clone: Its antigen remains unidentified.

The CDR3 is made up of 17 amino acids. V lost 0 bases to trimming and J lost 4 bases; unmatched junction nucleotides: 6. Germline V gene sequence: CDR1 ENHRY, CDR2 SYGVKD. Clones were read by immunoSEQ multiplex PCR, and TCRdb kept only the in-frame ones, dropping some. The data contain 110,000 or so clones, approximately 86% of them singletons. Second-dose timings of about 4 or about 12 weeks were pooled. Study outcomes and limitations: The donors showed a predominance of white British ancestry and of females, with possible underestimation of clonal diversity. Repertoire sampling was restricted to post-peak T cell response timepoints. It was only a handful of AZD1222 recipients who were seropositive at baseline.

V gene TRBV10-3 combines with J gene TRBJ1-5, with 10 bases matching TRBD1. This TCR was recovered from an adult who received the AZD1222 COVID-19 vaccine. The sample was peripheral blood, taken 28 days after the second AZD1222 dose. The CDR3 protein is CAISESMKGQGNQPQHF. CDR3 nucleotides: TGTGCCATCAGTGAGTCTATGAAGGGACAGGGGAATCAGCCCCAGCATTTT.